The source of this T cell receptor beta chain is a study of T cells in Graves' hyperthyroidism and ophthalmopathy. Germline CDR1 and CDR2: SNHLY and FYNNEI. There are 14 residues in the CDR3. V was trimmed by 4 bases and J by 8 bases, leaving 15 bases between them. In this sample, this clonotype turned up many times. RNA transcripts served as the template for amplifying TCR beta CDR3 regions. An initial round of RT-PCR targeting the TCR CDR3 relied on the HTBI primer set. MiXCR, run by TCRdb on the multiplex PCR reads, gives a single entry per CDR3 protein. There are roughly 570,000 distinct CDR3 sequences in the sample; 15% to 19% occur only once, and 6.5% to 8% lies in the top ten.

Specimen: blood. This TCR derives from a woman in her twenties or thirties with Graves' hyperthyroidism. J is TRBJ2-1 and V is TRBV2, with D perhaps assigned TRBD1 or TRBD2 (5 bases each). The CDR3 nucleotides are TGTGCCAGCAGTGCCACAACCGGGACCTATGAGCAGTTCTTC. Amino acids: CASSATTGTYEQFF.